Presented here are 19 T cell receptor beta chains from one specimen sequenced in a study of cytomegalovirus exposure and HLA in healthy donors (dated by TCRdb to the late 2010s). Preparation of the library involved the immunoSEQ multiplex PCR assay. The multiplex PCR relied on a mix of 60 forward primers for TCR Vbeta segments and 13 reverse primers for TCR Jbeta segments. Entries here come from immuneACCESS through TCRdb and include only in-frame sequences with V and J called. Some clones fail to appear in such tables; in the studies checked, an unresolved V gene covers under half of the shortfall, and the cause of the remainder is unknown. Here the sample has approximately 150,000 clones; 82% occur a single time. The leading ten clones occupy under 2% of the sample. Sequenced sample: PBMCs. Receptors originate from a woman aged 40 to 50 in good health and CMV-seronegative.

The CDR3 sequence: CASSPADRDHGYTF. The DNA for the CDR3 is TGTGCCAGCTCACCAGCGGACAGGGATCATGGCTACACCTTC. This chain links TRBV18 with TRBJ1-2; 8 bases are a match to TRBD1. Germline assignment: CDR1 KGHSH and CDR2 LQKENI. V lost 2 bases to trimming and J lost 6 bases; unmatched junction nucleotides: 5. CDR3 size: 14 residues.

This chain uses TRBV7-3 with TRBJ1-1; unclear D gene. V was trimmed by 5 bases and J by 8 bases, leaving 12 bases between them. This CDR3 region has 12 residues. Germline V gene data show CDR1 as SGHTA and CDR2 as FQGTGA. CDR3 nucleotide sequence: TGTGCCAGCAGCCGAAGGCGAGGGGAAGCTTTCTTT. Translating gives CASSRRRGEAFF.

The chain employs TRBV6-6 and TRBJ2-7; 7 bases line up with TRBD2. Losses at the gene ends were 3 bases for V and 7 bases for J; bases not matched to a gene: 9. Per germline, CDR1 MNHNY and CDR2 SVGAGI (reference sequence). CDR3 length: 14 residues. The CDR3 is CASSYSSGNREQYF. CDR3 bases: TGTGCCAGCAGTTATTCAAGCGGGAATCGGGAGCAGTACTTC.

The chain combines TRBV6-1 with TRBJ2-1, with 9 positions matching TRBD1. The junction had 7 bases not matched to a gene; V was cut back by 8 bases and J by 5 bases. Germline assignment: CDR1 MNHNS and CDR2 SASEGT. The CDR3 has 14 residues. The CDR3 DNA sequence: TGTGCCAGCTCTACAGGGGGCCTGGACAATGAGCAGTTCTTC. It specifies CASSTGGLDNEQFF.

This clone is a singleton in its sample. The rearrangement links TRBV4-3 to TRBJ2-7; D uncertain. The CDR3 loop spans 16 amino acids. Germline-derived CDR1 and CDR2 are LGHNA and YSLEER. Trimming cost V 2 bases and J 0 bases, with 14 bases left between them. The CDR3 reads CASSQQVQRISYEQYF. Written as DNA, the CDR3 is TGCGCCAGCAGCCAACAGGTACAGAGAATCTCCTACGAGCAGTACTTC.

As for this clone: The same CDR3 is also encoded by other DNA sequences in this sample. The gene calls are TRBV6-4 and TRBJ1-1, with D tentatively TRBD1 (6 bases). With 0 bases removed from V and 4 bases from J, the gap between germline ends came to 9 bases. CDR3 length equals 14 residues. Germline assignment: CDR1 MRHNA and CDR2 SNTAGT. The chain's CDR3 is CASSDSSRGTEAFF. DNA of the CDR3: TGTGCCAGCAGTGACTCATCCAGGGGCACTGAAGCTTTCTTT.

The chain links TRBV7-9 to TRBJ2-7, with 8 bases lining up with TRBD1. Germline V lookup: CDR1 SEHNR, CDR2 FQNEAQ (reference sequence). V lost 2 bases and J lost 6; bases outside the gene matches: 6. CDR3 size: 14 residues. The CDR3 region is CASSLSGQGLEQYF. The CDR3 nucleotides are TGTGCCAGCAGCTTATCTGGACAGGGCCTCGAGCAGTACTTC.

The V call is TRBV5-4, the J call TRBJ1-2, with 7 positions matching TRBD1. The CDR3 loop spans 18 amino acids. V gave up 4 bases and J gave up 12 bases; unmatched junction bases: 27. Germline CDR1 reads SGHNT; CDR2 reads YYREEE (reference sequence). The CDR3 loop is CASSLIVLGFLEGAYNTF. The DNA for the CDR3 is TGTGCCAGCAGCCTGATTGTGCTTGGGTTTTTGGAGGGGGCGTACAACACCTTC. Full variable domain (missing parts from reference TRBV5-4 and TRBJ1-2): ETGVTQSPTHLIKTRGQQVTLRCSSQSGHNTVSWYQQALGQGPQFIFQYYREEENGRGNFPPRFSGLQFPNYSSELNVNALELDDSALYLCASSLIVLGFLEGAYNTFGSGTRLTVV.

V gene TRBV5-1 combines with J gene TRBJ1-4, with D perhaps TRBD1 (6 bases). Germline V lookup: CDR1 SGHRS, CDR2 YFSETQ. The CDR3 extends over 15 amino acids. Trimming removed 3 bases from V and 12 bases from J, with 21 bases in between. CDR3 sequence: CASSSTTGFQFELFF. Here the CDR3 DNA reads TGCGCCAGCAGCTCGACGACAGGCTTTCAGTTCGAACTGTTTTTT.

The chain carries TRBV27 and TRBJ2-7; the D is unclear. The germline CDR1 and CDR2 sequences are MNHEY and SMNVEV (reference sequence). The CDR3 has 14 residues. Trimming removed 6 bases from V and 0 bases from J, with 12 bases in between. The CDR3 coding sequence is TGTGCCAGCAGCCTCTTCCCAGACTCCTACGAGCAGTACTTC. The encoded protein is CASSLFPDSYEQYF.

Only a few counts were recorded for this clone. J is TRBJ1-1 and V is TRBV28; D uncertain. Germline CDR1 MDHEN, CDR2 SYDVKM. There are 13 residues in the CDR3. V was trimmed by 2 bases and J by 7 bases, leaving 11 bases between them. The CDR3 bases are TGTGCCAGCAGTTTAAACCAGATTGGTGAAGCTTTCTTT. Protein: CASSLNQIGEAFF.

The chain combines TRBV7-9 with TRBJ2-5; a possible D gene is TRBD2 (6 bases). The CDR3 runs 16 residues. CDR1 is SEHNR and CDR2 is FQNEAQ in the germline V gene (reference sequence). V was trimmed by 0 bases and J by 11 bases, leaving 22 bases between them. CDR3 DNA sequence: TGTGCCAGCAGCTTAGCCCTAGGTGCCCGCGGGGAGGAGCAGTACTTC. Translation gives CASSLALGARGEEQYF.

The chain is built from TRBV7-9 and TRBJ2-1; maybe TRBD1 (5 bases). This CDR3 is built from 12 residues. Germline V gene sequence: CDR1 SEHNR, CDR2 FQNEAQ (reference sequence). V lost 1 base and J 8 bases, leaving 6 bases between the germline ends. The CDR3 protein is CASSLVGDEQFF. CDR3 in DNA: TGTGCCAGCAGCTTAGTAGGGGATGAGCAGTTCTTC. Full variable domain (outside the CDR3, taken from reference TRBV7-9 and TRBJ2-1): DTGVSQNPRHKITKRGQNVTFRCDPISEHNRLYWYRQTLGQGPEFLTYFQNEAQLEKSRLLSDRFSAERPKGSFSTLEIQRTEQGDSAMYLCASSLVGDEQFFGPGTRLTVL.

The J gene is TRBJ1-1, the V gene TRBV11-2; D remains unclear. Germline CDR1 SGHAT, CDR2 FQNNGV. The CDR3 runs to 14 residues. V was shortened by 2 bases and J by 5 bases, with 12 bases between the two germline ends. The CDR3 nucleotides read TGTGCCAGCAGCTTAATGGAAGCTAGGACTGAAGCTTTCTTT. Translating gives CASSLMEARTEAFF.

The chain couples TRBV5-1 to TRBJ2-3; TRBD1 matches at 7 bases. Germline CDR1 reads SGHRS; CDR2 reads YFSETQ. This CDR3 is built from 15 residues. V shed 0 bases and J 5 bases; nucleotides not matched to a gene: 6. The CDR3 DNA sequence: TGCGCCAGCAGCTTGGACAGGGGTCGGGTAGATACGCAGTATTTT. It encodes CASSLDRGRVDTQYF.

The V gene is TRBV9, the J gene TRBJ2-7; 7 bases are shared with TRBD2. V shed 4 bases and J 3 bases; nucleotides not matched to a gene: 7. The CDR3 sequence is 14 residues long. Germline assignment: CDR1 SGDLS and CDR2 YYNGEE. This chain's CDR3 is CASSTRDYNYEQYF. As DNA, the CDR3 is TGTGCCAGCAGCACCCGGGACTACAACTACGAGCAGTACTTC.

The J gene is TRBJ2-2, the V gene TRBV4-1, with TRBD2 matching 8 bases. Germline CDR1 and CDR2: MGHRA and YSYEKL. CDR3 length: 18 residues. V was clipped by 4 bases and J by 3 bases; unmatched bases: 13. The CDR3 sequence: CASSLEGHREGHTGELFF. CDR3 nucleotides: TGCGCCAGCAGCCTTGAAGGGCACCGGGAGGGACACACCGGGGAGCTGTTTTTT.

The V call is TRBV5-1, the J call TRBJ2-1; 8 bases are shared with TRBD2. Losses at the gene ends were 0 bases for V and 9 bases for J; bases not matched to a gene: 8. This CDR3 has 15 residues. CDR1 and CDR2 (germline): SGHRS, YFSETQ. CDR3 region: CASSLGTSQGLEQFF. Written as DNA, the CDR3 is TGCGCCAGCAGCTTGGGGACTAGCCAGGGCCTTGAGCAGTTCTTC.

In this sample, this clone turned up a few times. The chain uses TRBV28 and TRBJ2-5; D perhaps matches TRBD1 (5 bases). Germline V gene lookup returns CDR1 MDHEN and CDR2 SYDVKM. The CDR3 runs to 14 residues. With 5 bases removed from V and 5 bases from J, the gap between germline ends came to 15 bases. The DNA of the CDR3 is TGTGCCAGCAGTCCCGGTGGAAGGGGTGAGACCCAGTACTTC. Protein: CASSPGGRGETQYF. Filled out from reference TRBV28 and TRBJ2-5, the complete variable domain reads DVKVTQSSRYLVKRTGEKVFLECVQDMDHENMFWYRQDPGLGLRLIYFSYDVKMKEKGDIPEGYSVSREKKERFSLILESASTNQTSMYLCASSPGGRGETQYFGPGTRLLVL.